Shown below are 24 T cell receptor beta chains from a single sample sequenced in a study of CD4 T cells in relation to SARS-CoV-2 and coronaviruses. The data were produced by immunoSEQ multiplex PCR, yet TCRdb's version contains in-frame clones alone and is incomplete. The table has approximately 41,000 clones, over 70% seen once. Antigen specificity for these receptors is unknown. The sequencing input was naive CD4+ T cells from PBMCs, cultured in vitro. Specified subset: naive CD4+ T cells isolated by negative enrichment. These receptors all come from an adult with COVID-19.

The chain is built from TRBV4-2 and TRBJ1-3; D unclear. The V and J ends lost 0 bases and 0 bases respectively, with 9 bases between them. The CDR3 is made up of 16 amino acids. Looked up from germline, CDR1 is LGHNA and CDR2 is YNFKEQ. The CDR3, as DNA: TGTGCCAGCAGCCAAGAGCGGACCGTCTCTGGAAACACCATATATTTT. Its translation: CASSQERTVSGNTIYF.

This chain links TRBV6-1 with TRBJ2-7, with unresolved D. This CDR3 is built from 11 residues. V lost 1 base and J 5 bases, leaving 3 bases between the germline ends. Germline values: CDR1 MNHNS, CDR2 SASEGT. CDR3 nucleotide sequence: TGTGCCAGCAGTGAAGTGGACGAGCAGTACTTC. Amino acids: CASSEVDEQYF.

This chain connects TRBV6-5 to TRBJ1-5; maybe TRBD1 (6 bases). V shed 6 bases and J shed 2 bases, with 11 bases lying between them. CDR3 length: 14 residues. Germline CDR1 MNHEY, CDR2 SVGAGI. In DNA form, the CDR3 reads TGTGCCAGCAGCGGGGGACACGGCAATCAGCCCCAGCATTTT. Translated, it gives CASSGGHGNQPQHF.

The table lists this clone with a count of one. CDR3 loop: CASSYMGSGQTQYF. Written as DNA, the CDR3 is TGTGCCAGCAGTTATATGGGCTCAGGTCAGACCCAGTACTTC. The V and J genes are TRBV6-5 and TRBJ2-5; D is undetermined. The CDR3 contains 14 residues. V was trimmed by 3 bases and J by 6 bases, leaving 14 bases between them. Germline CDR1 and CDR2: MNHEY and SVGAGI.

The chain employs TRBV6-5 and TRBJ2-1; 10 bases line up with TRBD2. V lost 2 bases and J lost 9; bases outside the gene matches: 7. The CDR3 is 15 residues long. Germline values: CDR1 MNHEY, CDR2 SVGAGI. CDR3 nucleotide sequence: TGTGCCAGCAGTTACACAGCGGGAGGGCCGCGTGAGCAGTTCTTC. Protein product: CASSYTAGGPREQFF.

The J gene is TRBJ2-5, the V gene TRBV28; no definite D call. Germline CDR1 reads MDHEN; CDR2 reads SYDVKM. The CDR3 consists of 10 residues. V was cut by 7 bases and J by 5 bases, with 5 bases left in between. The CDR3 nucleotides read TGTGCCAGCATAGGGGAGACCCAGTACTTC. As protein: CASIGETQYF. Full variable domain (missing parts from reference TRBV28 and TRBJ2-5): DVKVTQSSRYLVKRTGEKVFLECVQDMDHENMFWYRQDPGLGLRLIYFSYDVKMKEKGDIPEGYSVSREKKERFSLILESASTNQTSMYLCASIGETQYFGPGTRLLVL.

The rearrangement uses TRBV25-1 and TRBJ2-4, with 9 nucleotides matching TRBD1. The CDR3 totals 18 residues. Germline lookup yields CDR1 MGHDK and CDR2 SYGVNS. V dropped 4 bases and J dropped 4; count of bases not matched to a gene: 14. CDR3 amino acids: CASSGLGQGKDLKNIQYF. CDR3 coding DNA: TGTGCCAGCAGTGGTCTCGGACAGGGGAAGGATTTGAAAAACATTCAGTACTTC.

The chain carries TRBV30 and TRBJ2-1; 9 bases align to TRBD2. The V gene end was trimmed by 3 bases and the J gene end by 4 bases; junction bases not matched to a gene: 7. Germline CDR1 GTSNPN, CDR2 SVGIG (reference sequence). The CDR3 is 15 residues long. DNA of the CDR3: TGTGCCTGGAGCGCGACTAGCGGAAGTTACAATGAGCAGTTCTTC. Its translation is CAWSATSGSYNEQFF. Complete variable domain (other parts from reference TRBV30 and TRBJ2-1): SQTIHQWPATLVQPVGSPLSLECTVEGTSNPNLYWYRQAAGRGLQLLFYSVGIGQISSEVPQNLSASRPQDRQFILSSKKLLLSDSGFYLCAWSATSGSYNEQFFGPGTRLTVL.

This sequence joins TRBV28 and TRBJ2-3, with no clear D. The CDR3 totals 14 residues. Per the germline V gene, CDR1 is MDHEN and CDR2 is SYDVKM. V lost 8 bases to trimming and J lost 1 base, with 13 bases between them. CDR3 amino acids: CASGTNSGTDTQYF. CDR3 sequence (DNA): TGTGCCAGCGGAACGAACTCTGGCACAGATACGCAGTATTTT.

Concerning this clone: The sample holds other DNA sequences that translate to the same CDR3. The rearrangement links TRBV2 to TRBJ1-5, with TRBD1 as a possible D gene (5 bases). Germline CDR1 is SNHLY and CDR2 is FYNNEI. V was shortened by 4 bases and J by 4 bases, with 11 bases between the two germline ends. The CDR3 length is 14 residues. The CDR3 DNA reads as TGTGCCAGCAGTGGTACGGGGGGAAATCAGCCCCAGCATTTT. Translated: CASSGTGGNQPQHF. Looking up the rest from reference TRBV2 and TRBJ1-5 gives the full variable domain: EPEVTQTPSHQVTQMGQEVILRCVPISNHLYFYWYRQILGQKVEFLVSFYNNEISEKSEIFDDQFSVERPDGSNFTLKIRSTKLEDSAMYFCASSGTGGNQPQHFGDGTRLSIL.

The V call is TRBV7-2, the J call TRBJ1-4, with 8 bases matching TRBD1. With 4 bases clipped from V and 10 bases from J, the junction kept 2 bases outside the gene matches. Germline assignment: CDR1 SGHTA and CDR2 FQGNSA. There are 12 residues in the CDR3. DNA for the CDR3: TGTGCCAGCAGCTCCGGGACAGGAAAACTGTTTTTT. Its translation: CASSSGTGKLFF.

This clone was seen a few times. The gene calls are TRBV7-3 and TRBJ1-1; D ambiguous. The CDR3 spans 13 residues. Germline V CDR1 and CDR2: SGHTA, FQGTGA. V lost 5 bases, J lost 1 base, and 8 bases lay in between. The CDR3 DNA is TGTGCCAGCAGCCCCGGTGGGAACACTGAAGCTTTCTTT. Its translation is CASSPGGNTEAFF. Variable domain in full (rest from reference TRBV7-3 and TRBJ1-1): GAGVSQTPSNKVTEKGKYVELRCDPISGHTALYWYRQSLGQGPEFLIYFQGTGAADDSGLPNDRFFAVRPEGSVSTLKIQRTERGDSAVYLCASSPGGNTEAFFGQGTRLTVV.

V and J are TRBV19 and TRBJ1-5; TRBD1 aligns across 7 bases. The junction had 6 bases not matched to a gene; V was cut back by 3 bases and J by 4 bases. This CDR3 has 15 residues. Germline assignment: CDR1 LNHDA and CDR2 SQIVND (reference sequence). The CDR3: CASSIDRVRNQPQHF. The DNA for the CDR3 is TGTGCCAGTAGTATCGACAGGGTGCGAAATCAGCCCCAGCATTTT.

The rearrangement joins TRBV5-4 to TRBJ2-1; 10 bases map to TRBD2. The V gene's germline CDR1 is SGHNT and CDR2 YYREEE (reference sequence). V lost 4 bases and J lost 4; bases outside the gene matches: 5. The CDR3 extends over 15 amino acids. The CDR3 nucleotides read TGTGCCAGCAGCCCCCTGACTAGCGGGTACAATGAGCAGTTCTTC. Translated, it gives CASSPLTSGYNEQFF.

The CDR3: CSASDQSRGNQPQHF. The CDR3 DNA is TGCAGTGCTAGTGACCAATCTCGGGGCAATCAGCCCCAGCATTTT. The V and J genes are TRBV20-1 and TRBJ1-5; no reliable D call. Trimming removed 3 bases from V and 2 bases from J, with 14 bases in between. CDR1 and CDR2 from the germline V gene are DFQATT and SNEGSKA (reference sequence). The CDR3 consists of 15 residues.

The rearrangement links TRBV19 to TRBJ1-2, with 7 positions matching TRBD1. Germline V gene data show CDR1 as LNHDA and CDR2 as SQIVND (reference sequence). The ends lost 6 bases at V and 7 bases at J; junction bases unmatched: 8. CDR3 length: 13 amino acids. The CDR3: CASRLTGAAGYTF. The CDR3 DNA is TGTGCCAGTAGACTAACAGGGGCCGCTGGCTACACCTTC.

This chain joins TRBV28 and TRBJ2-7; 14 positions agree with TRBD2. Looked up from germline, CDR1 is MDHEN and CDR2 is SYDVKM. The CDR3 contains 20 residues. J gave up 4 bases and V 4 bases, and 18 bases lay outside the gene matches. The DNA for the CDR3 is TGTGCCAGCAGTTCCGCCCCCGGACTAGCGGGAGGAATTTTTGGGTACGAGCAGTACTTC. Translated, it gives CASSSAPGLAGGIFGYEQYF. Variable domain in full (rest from reference TRBV28 and TRBJ2-7): DVKVTQSSRYLVKRTGEKVFLECVQDMDHENMFWYRQDPGLGLRLIYFSYDVKMKEKGDIPEGYSVSREKKERFSLILESASTNQTSMYLCASSSAPGLAGGIFGYEQYFGPGTRLTVT.

The rearrangement uses TRBV2 and TRBJ2-7; D remains ambiguous. Germline-derived CDR1 and CDR2 are SNHLY and FYNNEI. The CDR3 totals 11 residues. Trimming removed 5 bases from V and 4 bases from J, with 6 bases in between. The CDR3 DNA reads TGTGCCAGCAGTAAAGAGTACGAGCAGTACTTC. This encodes CASSKEYEQYF.

This chain links TRBV24-1 with TRBJ2-5; D call uncertain. Germline-derived CDR1 and CDR2 are KGHDR and SFDVKD. V shed 4 bases and J shed 2 bases, with 10 bases lying between them. CDR3 length: 14 amino acids. The CDR3 here is CATSDRSVQETQYF. Here the CDR3 DNA reads TGTGCCACCAGTGACCGGAGTGTACAAGAGACCCAGTACTTC.

The V call is TRBV6-5, the J call TRBJ2-5; 8 bases map to TRBD2. This CDR3 spans 14 amino acids. Trimming at V came to 6 bases and at J to 2 bases, leaving 5 bases not matched to a gene. The germline V gene encodes CDR1 MNHEY and CDR2 SVGAGI. CDR3: CASSARGEQETQYF. The CDR3 nucleotides are TGTGCCAGCAGCGCGCGGGGGGAACAAGAGACCCAGTACTTC.

The chain uses TRBV28 and TRBJ2-1; TRBD2 aligns across 7 bases. Germline CDR1 is MDHEN and CDR2 is SYDVKM. The CDR3 runs to 16 residues. The trim removed 3 bases at V and 0 bases at J, leaving 5 bases unmatched. CDR3: CASSLRAGYSYNEQFF. DNA of the CDR3: TGTGCCAGCAGTTTGAGAGCGGGATACTCCTACAATGAGCAGTTCTTC.

The chain carries TRBV18 and TRBJ2-7, with 8 bases aligning to TRBD1. The CDR3 runs 15 residues. The germline CDR1 and CDR2 sequences are KGHSH and LQKENI. J was trimmed by 6 bases and V by 2 bases; bases with no gene match: 9. The CDR3 coding sequence is TGTGCCAGCTCACCAAGGACAGGGTTTTTCGGCGAGCAGTACTTC. This sequence encodes CASSPRTGFFGEQYF. Full variable domain (missing parts from reference TRBV18 and TRBJ2-7): NAGVMQNPRHLVRRRGQEARLRCSPMKGHSHVYWYRQLPEEGLKFMVYLQKENIIDESGMPKERFSAEFPKEGPSILRIQQVVRGDSAAYFCASSPRTGFFGEQYFGPGTRLTVT.

The chain has TRBV28 and TRBJ2-5; 8 nucleotides align to TRBD2. CDR1 and CDR2 (germline): MDHEN, SYDVKM. V was pared by 9 bases and J by 5 bases, with 5 bases of the junction left unmatched. The CDR3 is 12 residues long. Written as DNA, the CDR3 is TGTGCCAGTGGGACTAGACTTGAGACCCAGTACTTC. Residues: CASGTRLETQYF.

The chain joins TRBV5-1 to TRBJ1-1; D gene ambiguous. Per germline, CDR1 SGHRS and CDR2 YFSETQ. The CDR3 loop spans 14 amino acids. The germline V and J ends were trimmed by 0 bases and 1 base, with 7 bases remaining between them. In nucleotides, the CDR3 is TGCGCCAGCAGCTTGGGTATGAGGAACACTGAAGCTTTCTTT. Residues: CASSLGMRNTEAFF. The full variable domain, completed using reference TRBV5-1 and TRBJ1-1, is KAGVTQTPRYLIKTRGQQVTLSCSPISGHRSVSWYQQTPGQGLQFLFEYFSETQRNKGNFPGRFSGRQFSNSRSEMNVSTLELGDSALYLCASSLGMRNTEAFFGQGTRLTVV.